This T cell receptor beta chain was documented in a study of OX40 agonist ivuxolimab in advanced cancers. Study findings and constraints: In the 0.1-3.0 mg/kg groups, partial responders showed among the lowest expansion.

As concerns this clone: What it binds is not known.

TCRdb's table, derived via immunoSEQ multiplex PCR, lists solely in-frame clones and lacks some. Of 70,000 to 95,000 clones listed, around 80% are singletons. This CDR3 region has 12 residues. Germline V gene sequence: CDR1 SGHTS, CDR2 YDEGEE. V dropped 7 bases and J dropped 7 bases, with 15 bases sitting between them. This TCR came from an adult with an advanced solid tumor such as melanoma, head and neck, liver or kidney cancer. The J gene is TRBJ2-7, the V gene TRBV5-8; D uncertain. Sequenced material: CD4+ or CD8+ T cells sorted from blood, taken in a trial of the OX40 agonist ivuxolimab. The CDR3 DNA reads as TGTGCCAGCCGGTTTTTGGGTGAAGAGCAGTACTTC. Translating it yields CASRFLGEEQYF.